These T cell receptor beta chains were read from a single sample in a study of T cell responses to AZD1222 COVID-19 vaccine. The table came from immunoSEQ multiplex PCR; TCRdb's copy has only in-frame clones and leaves some out. The repertoire has about 130,000 clones, more than 75% of them found once; the top ten carry 4.1%. The material was peripheral blood, obtained on day 0 of AZD1222 vaccination. These TCRs come from an adult in good health. CDR3s include the opening cysteine and the closing phenylalanine or tryptophan. D genes are given only for firm matches. Rows may omit the clone size; those that give it use once, few, many or a size class.

d_gene	abundance	v_gene	j_gene	CDR3nt	CDR3aa
.	.	TRBV12-3/TRBV12-4	TRBJ1-1	TGTGCCAGCAGGGAGACAGGGAACACTGAAGCTTTCTTT	CASRETGNTEAFF
.	.	TRBV10-3	TRBJ1-5	TGTGCCATCAGTGAAAGTCAGCCCCAGCATTTT	CAISESQPQHF
.	few	TRBV7-9	TRBJ2-2	TGTGCCAGCCGATCCAGGAGACAAGAGAACACCGGGGAGCTGTTTTTT	CASRSRRQENTGELFF
.	.	TRBV5-1	TRBJ2-7	TGCGCCAGCAGCTTGGTGGCGGGGAGCTCCTACGAGCAGTACTTC	CASSLVAGSSYEQYF
TRBD1	.	TRBV28	TRBJ1-1	TGTGCCAGCAGTTTCCTTAGGGGACAGGGGGCTCAGGACACTGAAGCTTTCTTT	CASSFLRGQGAQDTEAFF
.	.	TRBV6-1	TRBJ1-5	TGTGCCAGCAGTGAACGACAGTATCAGCCCCAGCATTTT	CASSERQYQPQHF
TRBD1	.	TRBV2	TRBJ1-1	TGTGCCAGCTTCACTGGACAGGGGAGCACTGAAGCTTTCTTT	CASFTGQGSTEAFF
.	.	TRBV7-9	TRBJ1-1	TGTGCCAGCAGCTTAGAACATCCAAAGAACACTGAAGCTTTCTTT	CASSLEHPKNTEAFF
.	.	TRBV23-1	TRBJ2-7	TGCGCCAGCAGTCAAAAATACCCCCTCTACGAGCAGTACTTC	CASSQKYPLYEQYF
.	.	TRBV28	TRBJ1-2	TGTGCCAGCAGTTTTGGGGCGCACACCTATGGCTACACCTTC	CASSFGAHTYGYTF
.	once	TRBV6-5	TRBJ1-3	TGTGCCAGCAGACAAACAGGGAAAGGAAACACCATATATTTT	CASRQTGKGNTIYF
.	.	TRBV6-5	TRBJ1-4	TGTGCCAGCAGTCCCTTGGGTGGCCCGGGGAGGGGACTGTTTTTT	CASSPLGGPGRGLFF
TRBD1	.	TRBV6-2/TRBV6-3	TRBJ1-5	TGTGCCAGCAGTTACACCGGGACAGGTAGTTATAGCAATCAGCCCCAGCATTTT	CASSYTGTGSYSNQPQHF
.	.	TRBV14	TRBJ1-4	TGTGCCAGCAGCCTTAGGACACCCAGGGAGGAAAAACTGTTTTTT	CASSLRTPREEKLFF
.	.	TRBV4-2	TRBJ1-2	TGTGCCAGCAGCCAAGCGGAGGCGAACTATGGCTACACCTTC	CASSQAEANYGYTF
.	.	TRBV30	TRBJ1-5	TGTGCCTGGAGTGCGAGTTATAGCAATCAGCCCCAGCATTTT	CAWSASYSNQPQHF
.	.	TRBV7-7	TRBJ2-2	TGTGCTAGCAGCCCGAGGGCTTTCGCGAACACCGGGGAGCTGTTTTTT	CASSPRAFANTGELFF
.	.	TRBV6-2/TRBV6-3	TRBJ1-2	TGTGCCAGCAGTTACTCGGCATACAGCTATGGCTACACCTTC	CASSYSAYSYGYTF
TRBD1	.	TRBV2	TRBJ1-5	TGTGCCAGCAAGGGGGCTAGCAATCAGCCCCAGCATTTT	CASKGASNQPQHF
.	.	TRBV28	TRBJ1-6	TGTGCCAGCAGTCCCGGACAGAAAAATTCACCCCTCCACTTT	CASSPGQKNSPLHF
.	.	TRBV19	TRBJ1-1	TGTGCCATTAAAGGGCTAGGTACTGAAGCTTTCTTT	CAIKGLGTEAFF
.	.	TRBV6-5	TRBJ1-2	TGTGCCAGCAGTACACAAGTCTATGGCTACACCTTC	CASSTQVYGYTF
.	.	TRBV25-1	TRBJ2-1	TGTGCCAGCAGGGCAGGGAGTCTCAATGAGCAGTTCTTC	CASRAGSLNEQFF
TRBD2	.	TRBV7-3	TRBJ2-1	TGTGCCAGCAGTCTCTCCGGGACTAGCGGCAATGAGCAGTTCTTC	CASSLSGTSGNEQFF